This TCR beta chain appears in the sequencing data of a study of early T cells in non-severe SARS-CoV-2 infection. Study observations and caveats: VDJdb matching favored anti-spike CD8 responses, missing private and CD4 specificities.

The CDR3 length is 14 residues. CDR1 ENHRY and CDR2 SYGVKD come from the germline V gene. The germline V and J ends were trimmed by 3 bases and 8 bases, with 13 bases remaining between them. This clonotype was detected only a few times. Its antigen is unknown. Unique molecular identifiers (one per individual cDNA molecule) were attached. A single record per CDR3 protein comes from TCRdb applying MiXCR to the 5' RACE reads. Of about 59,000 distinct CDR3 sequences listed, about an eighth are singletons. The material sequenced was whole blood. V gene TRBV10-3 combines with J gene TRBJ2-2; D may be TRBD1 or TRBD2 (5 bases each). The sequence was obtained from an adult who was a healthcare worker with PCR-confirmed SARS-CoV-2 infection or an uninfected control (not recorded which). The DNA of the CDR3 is TGTGCCATCAGTGACCTAGCCCCAGGGGGGGAGCTGTTTTTT. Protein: CAISDLAPGGELFF.